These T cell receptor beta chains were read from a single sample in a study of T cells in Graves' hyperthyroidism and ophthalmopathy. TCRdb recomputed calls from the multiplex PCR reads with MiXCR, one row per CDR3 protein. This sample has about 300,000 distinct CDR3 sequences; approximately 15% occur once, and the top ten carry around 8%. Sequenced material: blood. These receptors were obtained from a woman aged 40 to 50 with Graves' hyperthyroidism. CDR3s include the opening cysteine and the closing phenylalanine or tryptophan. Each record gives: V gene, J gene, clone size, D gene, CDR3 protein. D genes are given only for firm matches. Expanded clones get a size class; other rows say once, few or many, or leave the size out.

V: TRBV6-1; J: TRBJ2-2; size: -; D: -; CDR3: CASRTVSTGELFF
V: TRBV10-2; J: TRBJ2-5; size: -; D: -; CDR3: CASRGDSGETQYF
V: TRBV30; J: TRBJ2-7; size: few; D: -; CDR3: CAWSVGGTVGNEQYF
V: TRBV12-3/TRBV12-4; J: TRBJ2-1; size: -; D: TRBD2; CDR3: CASSFGGGRALYNEQFF
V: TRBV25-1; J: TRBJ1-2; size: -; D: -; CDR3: CASSEMGSGRNYGYTF
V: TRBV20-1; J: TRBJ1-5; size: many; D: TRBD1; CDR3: CSASTGGQPQHF
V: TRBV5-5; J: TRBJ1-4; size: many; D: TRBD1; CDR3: CASSVTGSTNEKLFF
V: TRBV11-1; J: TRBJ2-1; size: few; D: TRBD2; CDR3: CASSLLLATNEQFF
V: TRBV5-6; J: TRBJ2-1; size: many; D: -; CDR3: CASRTLQTGPSPEQFF
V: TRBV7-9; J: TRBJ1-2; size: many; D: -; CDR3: CASSAISAIKGYTF
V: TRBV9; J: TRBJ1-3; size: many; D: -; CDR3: CASSEWSGNTIYF
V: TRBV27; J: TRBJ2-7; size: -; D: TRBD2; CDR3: CASTIRGGSSYEQYF
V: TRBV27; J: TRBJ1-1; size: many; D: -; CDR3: CASSYKGGTEAFF
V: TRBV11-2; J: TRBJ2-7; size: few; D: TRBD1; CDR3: CASSLLTGVGADEQYF
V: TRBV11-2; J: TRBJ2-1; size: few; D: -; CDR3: CASSISAGINEQFF
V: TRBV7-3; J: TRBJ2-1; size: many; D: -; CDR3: CASSLTGEGTVQFF
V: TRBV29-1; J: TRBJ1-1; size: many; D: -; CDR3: CSPKRGYRVEAFF
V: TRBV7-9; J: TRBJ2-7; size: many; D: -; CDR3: CASSYGASSYEQYF
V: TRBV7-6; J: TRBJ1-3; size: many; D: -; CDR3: CASASPAGNTIYF
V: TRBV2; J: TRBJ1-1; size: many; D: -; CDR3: CASSDSRGYTEAFF
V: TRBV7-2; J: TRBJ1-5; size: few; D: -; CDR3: CASSFTDYSNQPQHF
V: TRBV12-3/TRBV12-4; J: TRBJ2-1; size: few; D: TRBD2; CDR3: CASSPGLAAPYNEQFF
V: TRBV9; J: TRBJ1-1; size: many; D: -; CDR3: CASSVGGMSTEAFF
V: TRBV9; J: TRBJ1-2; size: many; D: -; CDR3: CASSVAAGNDGYTF
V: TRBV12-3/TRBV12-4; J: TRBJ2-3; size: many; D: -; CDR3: CASSPGPYTDTQYF
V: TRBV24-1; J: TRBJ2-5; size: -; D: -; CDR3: CATSPPGSRGTQYF
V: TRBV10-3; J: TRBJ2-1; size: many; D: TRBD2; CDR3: CAISEARRRENEQFF
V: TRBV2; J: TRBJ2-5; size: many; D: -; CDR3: CASSVGPLGRAQYF
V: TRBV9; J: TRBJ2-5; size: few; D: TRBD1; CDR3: CASSSGQGGETQYF
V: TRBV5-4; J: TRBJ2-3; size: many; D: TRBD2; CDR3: CASFQAQAGADTQYF
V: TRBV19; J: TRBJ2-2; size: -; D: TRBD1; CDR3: CASSSLPGQSTGELFF
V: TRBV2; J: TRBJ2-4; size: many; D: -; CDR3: CASRPQALGAKNIQYF
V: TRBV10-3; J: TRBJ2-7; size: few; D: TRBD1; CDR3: CAISSIQGYEQYF
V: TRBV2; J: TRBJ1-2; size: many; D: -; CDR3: CASSEVEGGYTF
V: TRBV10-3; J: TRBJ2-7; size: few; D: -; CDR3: CATRPSSYEQYF
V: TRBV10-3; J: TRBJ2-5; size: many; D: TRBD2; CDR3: CAISASGWREIGVRLETQYF
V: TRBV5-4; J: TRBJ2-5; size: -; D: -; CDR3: CASSLDMETQYF
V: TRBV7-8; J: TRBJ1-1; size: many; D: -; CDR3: CASSSGRKNTEAFF
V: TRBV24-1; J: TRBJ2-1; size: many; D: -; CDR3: CATSDLNDGAEQFF
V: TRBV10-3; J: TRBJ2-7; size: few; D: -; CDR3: CAISDIGGLYEQYF
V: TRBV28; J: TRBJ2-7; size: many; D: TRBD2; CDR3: CASRWTSTYEQYF
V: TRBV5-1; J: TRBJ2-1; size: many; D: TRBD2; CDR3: CASSPGTSVDEQFF
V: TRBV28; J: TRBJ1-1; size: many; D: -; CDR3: CASSLGSVNTEAFF
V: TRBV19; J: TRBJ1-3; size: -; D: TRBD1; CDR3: CASSKKGQGRNTIYF
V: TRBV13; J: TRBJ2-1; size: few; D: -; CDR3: CASSGPQAGDSSYNEQFF
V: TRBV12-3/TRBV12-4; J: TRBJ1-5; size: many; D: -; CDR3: CASSRQYSNQPQHF
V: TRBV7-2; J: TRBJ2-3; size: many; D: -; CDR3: CASSLSRVDTQYF
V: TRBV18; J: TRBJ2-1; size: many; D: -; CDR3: CASSPGHPDYNEQFF